The 10 T cell receptor beta chains below come from one sample, sequenced in a study of CD8+ T cells in alopecia areata. The sequencing template was cDNA reverse transcribed from extracted RNA. Assay: immunoSEQ multiplex PCR; the TCRdb copy retains only in-frame clones and omits some. The table records about 210,000 clones, 64% of them present only once. The treatment: oral pan-JAK inhibitor, 5-10 mg twice daily. The input for sequencing was CD4+ T cells sorted from blood, taken at week 4, from a patient treated with tofacitinib. The source is a human donor with alopecia areata.

In its sample, this clone was seen once. One end of the junction fails to match germline, which may point to a read error. The J gene is TRBJ2-5, the V gene TRBV25-1; D is unclear. CDR3 length: 15 residues. Per germline, CDR1 MGHDK and CDR2 SYGVNS. Written as DNA, the CDR3 is TGTGCCAGCAGTGAATACACCATCCACCAAGAGACCCAATACTTC. Residues: CASSEYTIHQETQYF. The variable domain in full, with the rest retrieved from reference TRBV25-1 and TRBJ2-5, is EADIYQTPRYLVIGTGKKITLECSQTMGHDKMYWYQQDPGMELHLIHYSYGVNSTEKGDLSSESTVSRIRTEHFPLTLESARPSHTSQYLCASSEYTIHQETQYFGPGTRLLVL.

This clone was recorded a few times. The CDR3 region has the DNA TGTGCCAGCAGTGAGGCAGATGGAAATCAGCCCCAGCATTTT. It codes for CASSEADGNQPQHF. J is TRBJ1-5 and V is TRBV2; D uncertain. Germline V CDR1 and CDR2: SNHLY, FYNNEI. V was shortened by 3 bases and J by 4 bases, with 10 bases between the two germline ends. The CDR3 is 14 amino acids.

V gene TRBV18 combines with J gene TRBJ1-1, with D possibly TRBD1 on 5 matching bases. Trimming took 6 bases from V and 1 from J, leaving 12 bases between them. Germline CDR1 KGHSH, CDR2 LQKENI. This CDR3 has 14 amino acids. The CDR3 loop is CASSRETGNTEAFF. CDR3 bases: TGTGCCAGCTCCCGAGAAACAGGGAACACTGAAGCTTTCTTT.

The gene calls are TRBV6-6 and TRBJ2-2; D unclear. V lost 5 bases to trimming and J lost 5 bases, with 9 bases between them. The CDR3 is made up of 13 amino acids. Germline values: CDR1 MNHNY, CDR2 SVGAGI (reference sequence). CDR3 sequence: CASSAAATGELFF. The CDR3 DNA is TGTGCCAGCAGTGCCGCAGCGACCGGGGAGCTGTTTTTT.

In the case of this clone: Other DNA sequences of this sample code for an identical CDR3. This chain joins TRBV30 and TRBJ1-5; D not resolved. The CDR3 contains 13 residues. V lost 0 bases to trimming and J lost 4 bases, with 7 bases between them. From germline, CDR1 is GTSNPN and CDR2 SVGIG (reference sequence). CDR3 in amino acids: CAWSVLGNQPQHF. CDR3 sequence (DNA): TGTGCCTGGAGTGTCCTTGGGAATCAGCCCCAGCATTTT.

This chain joins TRBV5-6 and TRBJ1-2; D unclear. V gave up 4 bases and J gave up 4 bases, with 11 bases separating them. The CDR3 runs to 13 residues. The germline CDR1 and CDR2 sequences are SGHDT and YYEEEE. CDR3 region: CASSPRGIYGYTF. Written as DNA, the CDR3 is TGTGCCAGCAGCCCGAGAGGGATCTATGGCTACACCTTC.

The V call is TRBV6-5, the J call TRBJ1-5; D call uncertain. The CDR3 is 14 amino acids. Trimming shortened V by 5 bases and J by 4 bases, and 12 bases separated the two germline ends. Germline CDR1 MNHEY, CDR2 SVGAGI. CDR3 in DNA: TGTGCCAGCAGTCCCGCCCCTGGGAATCAGCCCCAGCATTTT. It encodes CASSPAPGNQPQHF.

Points on this clone: The same CDR3 can be traced to other DNA sequences in this sample. This sequence joins TRBV5-1 and TRBJ1-4; D is unclear. The CDR3 runs 14 residues. The V gene lost 1 base and the J gene lost 0 bases, with 4 bases spanning the gap. CDR1 and CDR2 from the germline V gene are SGHRS and YFSETQ. The DNA for the CDR3 is TGCGCCAGCAGCTTGACCGCAACTAATGAAAAACTGTTTTTT. Protein: CASSLTATNEKLFF.

This rearrangement joins TRBV7-2 to TRBJ2-4; 11 bases align to TRBD1. V trimming: 5 bases; J trimming: 2 bases; junction bases outside the gene matches: 5. Germline CDR1 is SGHTA and CDR2 is FQGNSA. The CDR3 covers 16 residues. CDR3 coding DNA: TGTGCCAGCAGCCTCGGGACAGGGGGAACCAAAAACATTCAGTACTTC. It yields the protein CASSLGTGGTKNIQYF.

The chain couples TRBV28 to TRBJ2-6; 10 positions match TRBD1. With V trimmed by 2 bases and J by 1 base, 2 bases remained unmatched. This CDR3 region has 17 residues. The germline gives CDR1 MDHEN, CDR2 SYDVKM. The DNA for the CDR3 is TGTGCCAGCAGTTTAGGGACAGGGGATTCTGGGGCCAACGTCCTGACTTTC. Its translation is CASSLGTGDSGANVLTF.